This passage covers 30 T cell receptor beta chains from one sample sequenced in a study of metastatic and nonmetastatic thyroid tumors (dated by TCRdb to 2020 to 2021). The library was made by PCR. Reads for this sample came from an Illumina HiSeq 4000. TCRdb passed the public sequencing reads through fastp at Q25 and MiXCR, retaining productive beta sequences. Within this sample are about 32,000 clones, with about 18% of them counted one time only. Roughly a tenth of the sample is in the top ten clones. Before undergoing thyroid surgery, none of the patients had been given any kind of treatment. The sample consisted of blood. These TCRs come from a female donor with papillary thyroid cancer or a benign thyroid nodule (not recorded which). Some clones in this sample may be carry-over from other donors' samples.

This clone was picked up a small number of times. The chain employs TRBV7-2 and TRBJ1-4; D call uncertain. Germline assignment: CDR1 SGHTA and CDR2 FQGNSA. Trimming took 4 bases from V and 8 from J, leaving 8 bases between them. This CDR3 region has 12 residues. This chain's CDR3 is CASSSSAEKLFF. DNA of the CDR3: TGTGCCAGCAGCTCCTCCGCGGAAAAACTGTTTTTT.

This clone was recorded at least ten times. The same CDR3 is also encoded by other DNA sequences in this sample. In nucleotides, the CDR3 is TGCAGCGTTGGCAGGGACAGGGGAGAAAAACTGTTTTTT. Translation: CSVGRDRGEKLFF. The chain carries TRBV29-1 and TRBJ1-4; 10 bases line up with TRBD1. This CDR3 is built from 13 residues. J lost 8 bases, V lost 4 bases, and 4 bases had no gene match. From germline, CDR1 is SQVTM and CDR2 ANQGSEA.

This clone appeared many times. V gene TRBV11-3 combines with J gene TRBJ2-1, with 7 bases matching TRBD1. CDR3 length: 16 amino acids. The V gene's germline CDR1 is SGHNT and CDR2 YENEEA. J lost 3 bases, V lost 2 bases, and 7 bases had no gene match. The CDR3 bases are TGTGCCAGCAGCTTATTCGGGACAGAGGGCTACAATGAGCAGTTCTTC. This encodes CASSLFGTEGYNEQFF.

As to this clone: The junction and the germline gene differ at one end; a read error may be behind it. The V call is TRBV20-1, the J call TRBJ2-2; 10 nucleotides match TRBD2. Per germline, CDR1 DFQATT and CDR2 SNEGSKA (reference sequence). CDR3 size: 17 residues. CDR3 DNA sequence: TGCAGTCCTAGAGGTGGTAGCGGGAGGTCGCACACCGGGGCGCTGTTTTTT. Its protein is CSPRGGSGRSHTGALFF.

The sample holds many counts of this clone. The CDR3 spells CSHQGQTAYEQYF. In nucleotides, the CDR3 is TGCAGCCACCAGGGACAAACAGCCTACGAGCAGTACTTC. The chain has TRBV20-1 and TRBJ2-7, with a weak D call TRBD1 (6 bases). CDR3 length: 13 residues. Germline V gene lookup returns CDR1 DFQATT and CDR2 SNEGSKA (reference sequence).

This clone has ten or more counts. V and J are TRBV5-1 and TRBJ2-5; D is possibly TRBD1 (6 bases). Trimming pared 3 bases from V and 2 bases from J, leaving 17 bases between. In germline, CDR1 is SGHRS, CDR2 YFSETQ. This CDR3 comprises 16 residues. CDR3 nucleotides: TGCGCCAGCAGCTCCGTGACACAGGGCACGCAAGAGACCCAGTACTTC. Encoded protein: CASSSVTQGTQETQYF. Together with reference TRBV5-1 and TRBJ2-5, the CDR3 gives the full variable domain: KAGVTQTPRYLIKTRGQQVTLSCSPISGHRSVSWYQQTPGQGLQFLFEYFSETQRNKGNFPGRFSGRQFSNSRSEMNVSTLELGDSALYLCASSSVTQGTQETQYFGPGTRLLVL.

This clone is medium-sized (0.01 to 0.1%) within its sample. The chain recombines TRBV12-3 or TRBV12-4 with TRBJ2-7; D unresolved. V was clipped by 3 bases and J by 0 bases, with 15 bases between them. This CDR3 has 16 residues. CDR3 coding DNA: TGTGCCAGCAGTTTGGATGACGCGCTTAGCTCCTACGAGCAGTACTTC. Amino acid sequence: CASSLDDALSSYEQYF.

This clone was observed at least ten times. The CDR3 region is CASSQGLAVYEQYF. As DNA, the CDR3 is TGCGCCAGCAGCCAGGGACTAGCGGTATACGAGCAGTACTTC. The rearrangement links TRBV5-1 to TRBJ2-7; 11 positions match TRBD2. There are 14 residues in the CDR3. V gave up 4 bases and J gave up 4 bases; unmatched junction bases: 4. Germline assignment: CDR1 SGHRS and CDR2 YFSETQ.

This clone was counted only a few times. V and J are TRBV7-2 and TRBJ2-1; 9 nucleotides match TRBD2. CDR1 SGHTA and CDR2 FQGNSA come from the germline V gene. V dropped 3 bases and J dropped 10; count of bases not matched to a gene: 7. The CDR3 spans 14 residues. CDR3 protein: CASSLAGGVREQFF. Here the CDR3 DNA reads TGTGCCAGCAGCTTGGCGGGAGGGGTGAGGGAGCAGTTCTTC.

This clone is termed medium-sized. The V and J genes are TRBV2 and TRBJ2-7; no reliable D call. V gave up 4 bases and J gave up 1 base, with 5 bases separating them. Per germline, CDR1 SNHLY and CDR2 FYNNEI. The CDR3 sequence is 12 residues long. CDR3 in DNA: TGTGCCAGCAGTGCCCAATCCTACGAGCAGTACTTC. This encodes CASSAQSYEQYF.

The chain links TRBV12-3 or TRBV12-4 to TRBJ2-5; D is perhaps TRBD1 (6 bases). The CDR3 is 13 residues long. Trimming shortened V by 6 bases and J by 4 bases, and 12 bases separated the two germline ends. CDR3 sequence: CASSSGARETQYF. The CDR3 nucleotides read TGTGCCAGCAGCTCAGGGGCCCGAGAGACCCAGTACTTC.

This clone appeared many times. The genes are TRBV7-8 and TRBJ2-7; D gene ambiguous. Trimming cost V 6 bases and J 2 bases, with 11 bases left between them. CDR3 size: 13 residues. CDR1 and CDR2 from the germline V gene are SGHVS and FQNEAQ. This CDR3 reads CASRYAWTYEQYF. For the CDR3, the DNA is TGTGCCAGCAGATATGCCTGGACCTACGAGCAGTACTTC.

This clone was seen repeatedly, ten times or more. A read error may be the cause here, since a much bigger clone is one base away. The chain links TRBV19 to TRBJ2-7, with D unresolved. The CDR3 runs to 12 residues. The germline CDR1 and CDR2 sequences are LNHDA and SQIVND (reference sequence). CDR3 residues: CASSRKDGEQSF. The CDR3 DNA is TGTGCCAGTAGCCGAAAGGACGGAGAGCAGTCCTTC.

This clone occurred a few times. This may be a read error: a much more frequent sequence differs by one nucleotide. In nucleotides, the CDR3 is TGTGCCAGCAGCCAAGATGCAGGGGGGAGGGCGGAGAACCAGTACTTC. This encodes CASSQDAGGRAENQYF. The gene calls are TRBV4-2 and TRBJ2-5; D possibly matches TRBD1 or TRBD2 (7 bases each). This CDR3 is built from 16 residues. CDR1 and CDR2 from the germline V gene are LGHNA and YNFKEQ.

Many counts were recorded for this clone. V is TRBV7-2 and J is TRBJ2-1; 9 nucleotides agree with TRBD2. Germline V lookup: CDR1 SGHTA, CDR2 FQGNSA. Trimming took 3 bases from V and 3 from J; bases not matched to a gene: 0. CDR3 length: 14 residues. The CDR3 DNA reads TGTGCCAGCAGCTTGACTAGCGGCTACAATGAGCAGTTCTTC. This encodes CASSLTSGYNEQFF.

By frequency in the sample, this clone is medium-sized. This rearrangement joins TRBV7-8 to TRBJ1-2; 8 bases align to TRBD1. CDR1 and CDR2 from the germline V gene are SGHVS and FQNEAQ. Trimming cost V 1 base and J 4 bases; bases outside gene matches: 8. This CDR3 comprises 16 residues. The CDR3 DNA sequence: TGTGCCAGCAGCTTAGGATCGCAGGGGGCGGTCTATGGCTACACCTTC. Encoded protein: CASSLGSQGAVYGYTF.

The rearrangement joins TRBV14 to TRBJ2-7, with 10 bases identical to TRBD2. Germline V gene data show CDR1 as SGHDN and CDR2 as FVKESK. The CDR3 contains 15 residues. V trimming: 4 bases; J trimming: 0 bases; junction bases outside the gene matches: 3. As DNA, the CDR3 is TGTGCCAGCAGCCGGGCTAGCGGGGGCTCCTACGAGCAGTACTTC. This codes for CASSRASGGSYEQYF.

This clone has a count of ten or more. This chain uses TRBV3-1 with TRBJ2-1; D is ambiguous. Germline V lookup: CDR1 LGHDT, CDR2 YNNKEL (reference sequence). The CDR3 sequence is 14 residues long. Trimming removed 1 base from V and 5 bases from J, with 9 bases in between. This chain's CDR3 is CASSQGYSNNEQFF. The CDR3 DNA reads as TGTGCCAGCAGCCAAGGTTACAGTAACAATGAGCAGTTCTTC.

There are many counts of this clone. The chain is built from TRBV15 and TRBJ1-2; 10 nucleotides match TRBD1. CDR3 length: 17 residues. Trimming removed 1 base from V and 6 bases from J; junction bases left unmatched: 11. CDR1 is LNHNV and CDR2 is YYDKDF in the germline V gene (reference sequence). The CDR3 is CATSRGGVGTGADGYTF. In DNA, the CDR3 is TGTGCCACCAGCAGAGGGGGAGTCGGGACAGGGGCCGATGGCTACACCTTC.

This clone appeared many times. The rearrangement uses TRBV20-1 and TRBJ2-7; D call uncertain. Trimming took 4 bases from V and 1 from J, leaving 5 bases between them. The CDR3 spans 11 residues. Germline V lookup: CDR1 DFQATT, CDR2 SNEGSKA (reference sequence). In DNA form, the CDR3 reads TGCAGTGCTATGGTTTCCTACGAGCAGTACTTC. It translates to CSAMVSYEQYF.

There are many counts of this clone. This specimen includes other DNA sequences encoding the same CDR3. This sequence joins TRBV3-1 and TRBJ2-3, with 9 bases fitting TRBD1. The germline CDR1 and CDR2 sequences are LGHDT and YNNKEL (reference sequence). Trimming removed 2 bases from V and 4 bases from J; junction bases left unmatched: 4. The CDR3 has 15 amino acids. This CDR3 reads CASSQLDRGADTQYF. The CDR3, as DNA: TGTGCCAGCAGCCAACTGGACAGGGGCGCAGATACGCAGTATTTT.

This clone occurred a few times. The CDR3 DNA is TGTGCCAGCAGCTACCGAGGACGGGCTAGCGGGAGACACAATGAGCAGTTCTTC. Its protein is CASSYRGRASGRHNEQFF. The chain joins TRBV12-3 or TRBV12-4 to TRBJ2-1; 10 nucleotides match TRBD2. The CDR3 is made up of 18 amino acids. Trimming took 6 bases from V and 5 from J; bases not matched to a gene: 16.

In its sample, this clone was seen a few times. The rearrangement uses TRBV9 and TRBJ1-2, with 7 positions matching TRBD1. The CDR3 spans 15 residues. With 5 bases clipped from V and 4 bases from J, the junction kept 11 bases outside the gene matches. Germline assignment: CDR1 SGDLS and CDR2 YYNGEE. The CDR3 DNA reads as TGTGCCAGCAGAACTTTTGGAGGGGGCAGCTATGGCTACACCTTC. Amino acid sequence: CASRTFGGGSYGYTF.

This clone appeared many times. V usage is TRBV2 and J usage is TRBJ2-7, with TRBD1 matching 7 bases. Trimming took 6 bases from V and 3 from J; bases not matched to a gene: 11. This CDR3 has 15 amino acids. Germline V CDR1 and CDR2: SNHLY, FYNNEI. CDR3 sequence reads: CASRRTGLTFYEQYF. CDR3 in DNA: TGTGCCAGCAGAAGGACAGGACTGACTTTCTACGAGCAGTACTTC.

This clone has a count of ten or more. The chain couples TRBV6-5 to TRBJ1-2, with a possible D match to TRBD1 (6 bases). V shed 2 bases and J shed 0 bases, with 10 bases lying between them. The CDR3 covers 15 residues. Germline-derived CDR1 and CDR2 are MNHEY and SVGAGI. Written as DNA, the CDR3 is TGTGCCAGCAGTTACGGGGGGGCTTCTAACTATGGCTACACCTTC. This codes for CASSYGGASNYGYTF.

The rearrangement links TRBV4-1 to TRBJ1-2; a weak D match, TRBD1 (5 bases). The CDR3 contains 19 residues. Trimming cost V 1 base and J 6 bases, with 27 bases left between them. CDR1 and CDR2 (germline): MGHRA, YSYEKL. This CDR3 reads CASSQVGTTKNPPGHGYTF. The CDR3 DNA is TGCGCCAGCAGCCAAGTTGGGACGACCAAAAACCCCCCAGGTCATGGCTACACCTTC.

The chain carries TRBV7-3 and TRBJ2-3, with TRBD2 matching 10 bases. Germline V gene sequence: CDR1 SGHTA, CDR2 FQGTGA. CDR3 size: 15 residues. V dropped 5 bases and J dropped 4; count of bases not matched to a gene: 6. The CDR3 DNA is TGTGCCAGCAGCCCTACTAGCGGGGAACCAGATACGCAGTATTTT. Its protein is CASSPTSGEPDTQYF.

This clone was picked up many times. V and J are TRBV20-1 and TRBJ2-7, with 9 bases aligning to TRBD2. J gave up 2 bases and V 6 bases, and 8 bases lay outside the gene matches. Looked up from germline, CDR1 is DFQATT and CDR2 is SNEGSKA (reference sequence). The CDR3 covers 14 residues. The CDR3 reads CSAIASGMTYEQYF. As DNA, the CDR3 is TGCAGTGCAATAGCTAGCGGGATGACCTACGAGCAGTACTTC.

In its sample, this clone was seen many times. The identical CDR3 is also encoded by other nucleotide sequences in the sample. The rearrangement joins TRBV10-1 to TRBJ2-1; 7 bases fit TRBD1. Germline values: CDR1 WNHNN, CDR2 SYGVQD (reference sequence). Unmatched junction bases numbered 13, after V lost 6 bases and J lost 8 bases. The CDR3 contains 15 residues. The CDR3 here is CASSLSGQLDDEQFF. The CDR3 DNA reads TGCGCCAGCAGCCTCTCGGGACAGCTAGACGATGAGCAGTTCTTC.

This clone was recorded many times. The chain is built from TRBV11-2 and TRBJ2-7, with D perhaps matching TRBD1 or TRBD2 (5 bases each). The CDR3 totals 15 residues. V lost 3 bases, J lost 0 bases, and 12 bases lay in between. Per germline, CDR1 SGHAT and CDR2 FQNNGV. CDR3 in DNA: TGTGCCAGCAGCTTCGACAGCGGAATCTCCTACGAGCAGTACTTC. Translation: CASSFDSGISYEQYF.